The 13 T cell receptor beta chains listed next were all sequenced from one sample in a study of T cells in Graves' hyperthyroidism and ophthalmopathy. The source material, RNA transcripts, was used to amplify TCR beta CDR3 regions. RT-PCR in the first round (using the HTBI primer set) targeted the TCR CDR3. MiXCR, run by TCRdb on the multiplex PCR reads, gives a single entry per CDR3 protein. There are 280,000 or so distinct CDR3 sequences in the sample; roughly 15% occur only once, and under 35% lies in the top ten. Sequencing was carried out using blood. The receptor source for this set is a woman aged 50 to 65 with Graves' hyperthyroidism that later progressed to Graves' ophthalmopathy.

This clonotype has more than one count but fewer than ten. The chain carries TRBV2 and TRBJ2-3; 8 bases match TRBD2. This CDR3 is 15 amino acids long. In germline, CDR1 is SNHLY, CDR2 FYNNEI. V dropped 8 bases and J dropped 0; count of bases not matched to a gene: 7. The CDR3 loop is CASARLAFSTDTQYF. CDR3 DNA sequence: TGTGCCAGCGCAAGACTAGCGTTTAGCACAGATACGCAGTATTTT.

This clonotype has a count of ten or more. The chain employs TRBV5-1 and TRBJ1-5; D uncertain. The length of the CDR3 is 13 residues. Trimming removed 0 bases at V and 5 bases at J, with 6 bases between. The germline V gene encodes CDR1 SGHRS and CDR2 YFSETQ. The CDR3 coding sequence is TGCGCCAGCAGCTTGGACGGGTATCAGCCCCAGCATTTT. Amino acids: CASSLDGYQPQHF.

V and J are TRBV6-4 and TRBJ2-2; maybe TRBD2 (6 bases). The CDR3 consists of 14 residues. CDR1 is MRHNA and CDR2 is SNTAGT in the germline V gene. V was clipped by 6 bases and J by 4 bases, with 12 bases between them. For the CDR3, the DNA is TGTGCCAGCAGAAGCGGGCCCAGCACCGGGGAGCTGTTTTTT. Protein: CASRSGPSTGELFF.

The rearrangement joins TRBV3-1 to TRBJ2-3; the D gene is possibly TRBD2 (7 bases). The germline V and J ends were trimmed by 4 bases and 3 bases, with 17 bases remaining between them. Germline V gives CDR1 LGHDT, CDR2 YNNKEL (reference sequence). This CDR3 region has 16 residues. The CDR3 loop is CASSPQPGGGTDTQYF. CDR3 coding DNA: TGTGCCAGCAGCCCCCAACCGGGGGGCGGGACAGATACGCAGTATTTT.

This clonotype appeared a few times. CDR3: CASFREGAWDYGYTF. CDR3 in DNA: TGTGCCAGCTTCCGGGAGGGGGCATGGGACTATGGCTACACCTTC. The gene calls are TRBV28 and TRBJ1-2; 7 nucleotides match TRBD1. In germline, CDR1 is MDHEN, CDR2 SYDVKM. The CDR3 has 15 residues. The V and J ends lost 8 bases and 3 bases, in that order; junction bases with no gene match: 12.

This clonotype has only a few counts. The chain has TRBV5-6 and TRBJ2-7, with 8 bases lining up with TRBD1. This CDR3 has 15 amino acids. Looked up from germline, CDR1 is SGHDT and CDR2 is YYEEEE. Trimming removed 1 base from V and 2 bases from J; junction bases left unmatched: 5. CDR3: CASSLFRTGPYEQYF. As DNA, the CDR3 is TGTGCCAGCAGCTTGTTTAGGACAGGGCCCTACGAGCAGTACTTC.

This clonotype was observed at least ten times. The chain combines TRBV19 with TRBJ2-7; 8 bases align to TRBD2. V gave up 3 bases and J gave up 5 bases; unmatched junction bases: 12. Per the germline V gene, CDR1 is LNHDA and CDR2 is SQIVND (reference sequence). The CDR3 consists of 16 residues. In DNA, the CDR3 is TGTGCCAGTAGTATGGGGGGCCGTAGCGGGAAGGACGAGCAGTACTTC. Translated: CASSMGGRSGKDEQYF.

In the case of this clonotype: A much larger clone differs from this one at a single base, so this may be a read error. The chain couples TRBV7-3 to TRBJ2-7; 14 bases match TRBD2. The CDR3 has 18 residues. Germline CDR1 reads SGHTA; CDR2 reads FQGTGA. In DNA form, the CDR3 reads TGTACCAGCAGCTTAACTCGACTAGCGGGAGGGCCAGGCGACGAGCAGTACTTC. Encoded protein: CTSSLTRLAGGPGDEQYF.

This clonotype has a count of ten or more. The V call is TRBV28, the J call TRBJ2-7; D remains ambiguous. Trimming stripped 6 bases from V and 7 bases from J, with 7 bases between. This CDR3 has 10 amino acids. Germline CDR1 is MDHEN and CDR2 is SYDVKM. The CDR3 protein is CASSSWEQYF. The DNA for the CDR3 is TGTGCCAGCAGCTCCTGGGAGCAGTACTTC.

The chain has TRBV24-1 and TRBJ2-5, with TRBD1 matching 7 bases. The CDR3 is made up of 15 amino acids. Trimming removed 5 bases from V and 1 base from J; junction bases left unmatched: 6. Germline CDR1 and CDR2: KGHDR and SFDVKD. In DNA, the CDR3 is TGTGCCACCAGTGCAAAGGACAGGATCCAAGAGACCCAGTACTTC. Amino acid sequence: CATSAKDRIQETQYF.

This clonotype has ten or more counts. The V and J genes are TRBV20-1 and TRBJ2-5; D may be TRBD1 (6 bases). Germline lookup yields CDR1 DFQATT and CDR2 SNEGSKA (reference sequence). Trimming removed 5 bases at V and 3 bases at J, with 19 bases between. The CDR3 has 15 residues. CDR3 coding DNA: TGCAGTGCTGGGGGAACAGGGCCACCTAAAGAGACCCAGTACTTC. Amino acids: CSAGGTGPPKETQYF.

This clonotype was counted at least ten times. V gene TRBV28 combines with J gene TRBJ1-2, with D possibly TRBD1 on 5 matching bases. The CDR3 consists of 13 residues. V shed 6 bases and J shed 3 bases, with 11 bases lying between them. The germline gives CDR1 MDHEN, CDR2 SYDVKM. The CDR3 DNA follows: TGTGCCAGCAGCCTGGGGACGGACTATGGCTACACCTTC. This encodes CASSLGTDYGYTF.

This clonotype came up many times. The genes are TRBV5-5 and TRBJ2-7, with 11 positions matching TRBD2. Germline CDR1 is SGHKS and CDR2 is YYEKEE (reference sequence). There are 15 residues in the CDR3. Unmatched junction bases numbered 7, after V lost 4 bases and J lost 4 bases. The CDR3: CASSVGGTSGYEQYF. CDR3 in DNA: TGTGCCAGCAGCGTGGGCGGGACTAGCGGATACGAGCAGTACTTC.